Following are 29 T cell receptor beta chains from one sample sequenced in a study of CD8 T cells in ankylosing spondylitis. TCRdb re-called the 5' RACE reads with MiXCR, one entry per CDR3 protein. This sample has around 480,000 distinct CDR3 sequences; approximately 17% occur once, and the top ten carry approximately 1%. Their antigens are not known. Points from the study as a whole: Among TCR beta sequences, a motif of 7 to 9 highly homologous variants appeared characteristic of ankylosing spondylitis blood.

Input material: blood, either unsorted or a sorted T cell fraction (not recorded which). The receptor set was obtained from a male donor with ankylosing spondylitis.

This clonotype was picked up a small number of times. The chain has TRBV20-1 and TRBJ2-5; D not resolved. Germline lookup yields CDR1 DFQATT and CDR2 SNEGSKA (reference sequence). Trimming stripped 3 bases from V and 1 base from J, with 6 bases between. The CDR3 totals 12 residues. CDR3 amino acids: CSASPAQETQYF. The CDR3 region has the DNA TGCAGTGCTAGCCCAGCCCAAGAGACCCAGTACTTC.

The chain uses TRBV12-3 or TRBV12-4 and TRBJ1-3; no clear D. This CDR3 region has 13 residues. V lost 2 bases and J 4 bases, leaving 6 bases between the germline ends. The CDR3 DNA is TGTGCCAGCAGTTTAATAGGAGGAAACACCATATATTTT. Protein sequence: CASSLIGGNTIYF.

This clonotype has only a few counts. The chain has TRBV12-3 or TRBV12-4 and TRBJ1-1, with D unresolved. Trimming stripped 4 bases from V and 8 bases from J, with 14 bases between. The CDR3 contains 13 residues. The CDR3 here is CASSSRVWGEAFF. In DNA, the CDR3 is TGTGCCAGCAGTTCCCGCGTTTGGGGAGAAGCTTTCTTT.

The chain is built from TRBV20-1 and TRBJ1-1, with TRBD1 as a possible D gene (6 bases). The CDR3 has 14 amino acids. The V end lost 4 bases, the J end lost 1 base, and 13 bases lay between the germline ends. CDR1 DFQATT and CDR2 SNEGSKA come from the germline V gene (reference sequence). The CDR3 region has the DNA TGCAGTGCTATGCAACAGGGTAAGAACACTGAAGCTTTCTTT. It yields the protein CSAMQQGKNTEAFF.

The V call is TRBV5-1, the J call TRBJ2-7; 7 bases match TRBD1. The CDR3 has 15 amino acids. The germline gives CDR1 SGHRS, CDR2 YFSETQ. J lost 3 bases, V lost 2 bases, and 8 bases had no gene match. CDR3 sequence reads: CASSLTSGQHYEQYF. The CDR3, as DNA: TGCGCCAGCAGCTTAACATCGGGACAGCACTACGAGCAGTACTTC.

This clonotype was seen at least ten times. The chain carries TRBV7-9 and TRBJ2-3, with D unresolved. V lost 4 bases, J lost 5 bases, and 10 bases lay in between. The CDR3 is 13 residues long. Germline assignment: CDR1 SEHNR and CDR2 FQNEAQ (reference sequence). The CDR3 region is CASSWTSRDTQYF. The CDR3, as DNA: TGTGCCAGCAGCTGGACCTCGCGAGATACGCAGTATTTT.

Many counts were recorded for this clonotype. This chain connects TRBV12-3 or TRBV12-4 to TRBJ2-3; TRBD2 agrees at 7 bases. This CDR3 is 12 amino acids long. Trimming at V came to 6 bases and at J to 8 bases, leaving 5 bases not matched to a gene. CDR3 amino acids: CASRRGSGTQYF. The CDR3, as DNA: TGTGCCAGCAGGCGCGGGAGTGGTACGCAGTATTTT.

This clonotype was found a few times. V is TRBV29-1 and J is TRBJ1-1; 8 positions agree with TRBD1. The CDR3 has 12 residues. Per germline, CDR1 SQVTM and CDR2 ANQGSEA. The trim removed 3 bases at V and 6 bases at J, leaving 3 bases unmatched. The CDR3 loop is CSVETGEAEAFF. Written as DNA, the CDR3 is TGCAGCGTTGAGACAGGGGAGGCTGAAGCTTTCTTT.

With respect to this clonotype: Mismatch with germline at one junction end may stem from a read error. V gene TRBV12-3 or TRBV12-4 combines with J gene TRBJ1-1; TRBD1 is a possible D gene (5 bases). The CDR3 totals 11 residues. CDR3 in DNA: TGTGCCAGCAGTTCCGGGGCGAAAGCTTCCTTT. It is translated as CASSSGAKASF.

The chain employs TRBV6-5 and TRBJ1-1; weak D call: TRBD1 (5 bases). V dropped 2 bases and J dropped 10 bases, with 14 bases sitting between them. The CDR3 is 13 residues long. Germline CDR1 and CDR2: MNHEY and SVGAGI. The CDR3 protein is CASSYETGSGAFF. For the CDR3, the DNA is TGTGCCAGCAGTTACGAAACAGGCTCAGGAGCTTTCTTT.

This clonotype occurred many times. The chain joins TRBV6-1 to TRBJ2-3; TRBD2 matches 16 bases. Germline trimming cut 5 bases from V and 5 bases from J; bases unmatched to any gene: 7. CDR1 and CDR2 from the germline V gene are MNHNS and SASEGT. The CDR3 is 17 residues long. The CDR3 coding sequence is TGTGCCAGCAGTATGGGACTAGCGGGAGGGCCGGGAGATACGCAGTATTTT. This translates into CASSMGLAGGPGDTQYF.

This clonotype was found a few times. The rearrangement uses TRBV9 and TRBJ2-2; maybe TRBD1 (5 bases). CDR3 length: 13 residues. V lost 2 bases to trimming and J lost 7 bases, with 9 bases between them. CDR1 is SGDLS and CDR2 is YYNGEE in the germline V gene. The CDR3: CASSVDTGGELFF. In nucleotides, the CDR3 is TGTGCCAGCAGCGTGGACACTGGCGGGGAGCTGTTTTTT.

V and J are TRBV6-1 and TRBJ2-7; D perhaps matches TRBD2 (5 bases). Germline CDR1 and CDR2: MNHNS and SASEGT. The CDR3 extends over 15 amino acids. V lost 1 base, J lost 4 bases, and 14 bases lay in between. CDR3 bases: TGTGCCAGCAGTGAAGTGTACGGGATTGGATACGAGCAGTACTTC. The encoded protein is CASSEVYGIGYEQYF.

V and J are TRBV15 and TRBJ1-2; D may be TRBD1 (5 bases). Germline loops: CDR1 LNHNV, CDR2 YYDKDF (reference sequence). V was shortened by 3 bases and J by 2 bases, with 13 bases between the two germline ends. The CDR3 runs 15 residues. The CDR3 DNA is TGTGCCACCAGCAGGGCCGGGACCGACAACTATGGCTACACCTTC. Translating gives CATSRAGTDNYGYTF.

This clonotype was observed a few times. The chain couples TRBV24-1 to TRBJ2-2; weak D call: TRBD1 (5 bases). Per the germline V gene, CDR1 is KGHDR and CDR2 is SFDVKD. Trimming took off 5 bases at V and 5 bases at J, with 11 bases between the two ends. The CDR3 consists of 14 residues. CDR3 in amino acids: CATSGSGRTGELFF. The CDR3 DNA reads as TGTGCCACCAGTGGGTCAGGGCGGACCGGGGAGCTGTTTTTT.

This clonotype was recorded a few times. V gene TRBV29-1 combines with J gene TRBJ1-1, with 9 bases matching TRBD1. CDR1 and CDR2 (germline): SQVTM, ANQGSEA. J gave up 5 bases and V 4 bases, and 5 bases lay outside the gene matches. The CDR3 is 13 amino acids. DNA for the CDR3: TGCAGCGTTGTGGGGACAGGGTATACTGAAGCTTTCTTT. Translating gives CSVVGTGYTEAFF.

The DNA of the CDR3 is TGTGCCTGGTTCCCGAGGGTCCGGGCCAACTATGGCTACACCTTC. Protein sequence: CAWFPRVRANYGYTF. The chain couples TRBV30 to TRBJ1-2; no reliable D call. The CDR3 has 15 amino acids. Per the germline V gene, CDR1 is GTSNPN and CDR2 is SVGIG (reference sequence). Deletions cut 5 bases from V and 2 bases from J, with 18 bases between.

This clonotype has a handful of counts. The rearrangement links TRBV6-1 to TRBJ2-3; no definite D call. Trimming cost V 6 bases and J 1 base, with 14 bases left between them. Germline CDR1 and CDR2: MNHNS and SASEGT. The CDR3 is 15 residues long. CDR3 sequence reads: CASRPETIGTDTQYF. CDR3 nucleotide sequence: TGTGCCAGCAGACCGGAGACCATTGGCACAGATACGCAGTATTTT.

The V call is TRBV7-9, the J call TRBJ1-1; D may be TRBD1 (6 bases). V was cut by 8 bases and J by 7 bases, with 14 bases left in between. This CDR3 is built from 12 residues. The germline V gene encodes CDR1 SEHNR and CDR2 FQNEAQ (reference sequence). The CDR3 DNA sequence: TGTGCCAGCTCCCCAGGACAGAATGAAGCTTTCTTT. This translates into CASSPGQNEAFF.

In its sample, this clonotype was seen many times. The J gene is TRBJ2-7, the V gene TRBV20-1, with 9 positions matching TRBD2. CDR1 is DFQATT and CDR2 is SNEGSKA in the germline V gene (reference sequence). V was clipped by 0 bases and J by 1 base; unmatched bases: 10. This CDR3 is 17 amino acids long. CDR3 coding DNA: TGCAGTGCTAGAGATAGTGTTGAGCGGGAGGTATCCTACGAGCAGTACTTC. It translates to CSARDSVEREVSYEQYF.

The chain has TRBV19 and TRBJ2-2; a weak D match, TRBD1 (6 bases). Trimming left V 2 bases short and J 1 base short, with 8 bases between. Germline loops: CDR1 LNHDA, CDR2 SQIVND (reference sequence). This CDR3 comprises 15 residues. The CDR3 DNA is TGTGCCAGTAGTATATCACAGGGGAACACCGGGGAGCTGTTTTTT. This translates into CASSISQGNTGELFF.

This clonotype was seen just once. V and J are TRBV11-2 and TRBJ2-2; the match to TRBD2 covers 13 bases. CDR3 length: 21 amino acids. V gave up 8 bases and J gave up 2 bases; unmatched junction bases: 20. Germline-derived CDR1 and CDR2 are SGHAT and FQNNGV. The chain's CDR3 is CASGATSGRALWHENTGELFF. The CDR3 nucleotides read TGTGCCAGCGGCGCCACTAGCGGGAGGGCCCTCTGGCACGAAAACACCGGGGAGCTGTTTTTT.

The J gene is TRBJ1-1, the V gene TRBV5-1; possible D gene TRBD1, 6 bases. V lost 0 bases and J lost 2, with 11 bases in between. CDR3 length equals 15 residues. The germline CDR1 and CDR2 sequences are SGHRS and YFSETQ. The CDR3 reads CASSLESGVNTEAFF. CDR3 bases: TGCGCCAGCAGCTTGGAATCAGGGGTTAACACTGAAGCTTTCTTT.

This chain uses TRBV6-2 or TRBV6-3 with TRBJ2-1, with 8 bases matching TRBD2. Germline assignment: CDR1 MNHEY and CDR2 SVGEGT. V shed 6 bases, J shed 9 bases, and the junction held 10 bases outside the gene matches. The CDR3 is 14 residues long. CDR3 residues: CASRSPGTSSEQFF. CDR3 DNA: TGTGCCAGCAGAAGCCCCGGGACTAGTTCTGAGCAGTTCTTC.

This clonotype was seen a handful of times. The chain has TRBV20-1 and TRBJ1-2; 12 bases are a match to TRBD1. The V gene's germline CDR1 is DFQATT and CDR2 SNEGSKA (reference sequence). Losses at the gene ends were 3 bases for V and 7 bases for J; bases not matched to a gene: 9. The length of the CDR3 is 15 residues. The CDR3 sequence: CSARRGDRGRTGYTF. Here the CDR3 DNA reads TGCAGTGCTAGGAGGGGGGACAGGGGGCGCACTGGCTACACCTTC.

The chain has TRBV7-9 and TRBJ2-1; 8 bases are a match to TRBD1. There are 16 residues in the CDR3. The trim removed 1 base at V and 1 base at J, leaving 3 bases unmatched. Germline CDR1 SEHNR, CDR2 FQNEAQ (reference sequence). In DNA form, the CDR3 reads TGTGCCAGCAGCTTAGGGACAGGGCCATCCTACAATGAGCAGTTCTTC. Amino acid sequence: CASSLGTGPSYNEQFF.

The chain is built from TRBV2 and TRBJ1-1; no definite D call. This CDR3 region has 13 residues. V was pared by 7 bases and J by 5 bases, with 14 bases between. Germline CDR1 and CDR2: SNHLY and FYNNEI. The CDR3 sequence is CASTPEGWTEAFF. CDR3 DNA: TGTGCCAGCACTCCGGAGGGATGGACTGAAGCTTTCTTT.

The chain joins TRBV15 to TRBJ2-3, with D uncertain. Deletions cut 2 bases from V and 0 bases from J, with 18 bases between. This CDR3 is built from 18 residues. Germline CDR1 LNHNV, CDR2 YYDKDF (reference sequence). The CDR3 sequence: CATSRKRSAEPSTDTQYF. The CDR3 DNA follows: TGTGCCACCAGCAGAAAACGATCAGCAGAACCAAGCACAGATACGCAGTATTTT.

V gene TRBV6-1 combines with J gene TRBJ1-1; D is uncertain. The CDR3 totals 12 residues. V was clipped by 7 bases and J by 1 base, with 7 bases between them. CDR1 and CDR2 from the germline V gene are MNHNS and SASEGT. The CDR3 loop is CASTRQNTEAFF. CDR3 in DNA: TGTGCCAGCACACGACAGAACACTGAAGCTTTCTTT.